This TCR beta chain originates from a study of CD8 T cells in Susac syndrome. Trimming took 6 bases from V and 4 from J, leaving 25 bases between them. The CDR3 is 17 residues long. Random hexamers were used to reverse transcribe an amount of roughly 0.45 to 1 ug RNA. MiXCR was run by TCRdb on the immunoSEQ multiplex PCR reads, yielding one entry per CDR3 protein. The sample lists hundreds of thousands of distinct CDR3 sequences, approximately 90% occurring once. The chain joins TRBV12-3 or TRBV12-4 to TRBJ2-7; perhaps TRBD1 as D (5 bases). The sequenced material came from CD8+ T cells from PBMCs. The receptor was derived from a human donor with multiple sclerosis. The CDR3 is CASRDLKTEPRFYEQYF. The CDR3 DNA reads TGTGCCAGCAGGGACCTGAAGACAGAACCAAGATTTTACGAGCAGTACTTC.